These 4 T cell receptor beta chains were sequenced from one sample in a study of long-term antiretroviral therapy in people with HIV. Assay version v3.0 of immunoSEQ was used, and it was run at survey level. This table comes from immunoSEQ multiplex PCR, and its TCRdb copy is limited to in-frame clones, with some not included. The sample has 20,000 to 25,000 clones; approximately 77% are singletons. The sequencing here drew on unsorted PBMCs, taken at the start of antiretroviral therapy. The receptors originated from a man aged 45-65 years with HIV.

This chain links TRBV11-2 with TRBJ1-4; no definite D call. This CDR3 region has 16 residues. From germline, CDR1 is SGHAT and CDR2 FQNNGV. V was shortened by 0 bases and J by 8 bases, with 16 bases between the two germline ends. The CDR3 is CASSLDAGPRREKLFF. DNA of the CDR3: TGTGCCAGCAGCTTAGATGCAGGACCCAGGAGGGAAAAACTGTTTTTT.

The chain couples TRBV27 to TRBJ1-1, with 12 bases fitting TRBD1. The V gene end was trimmed by 4 bases and the J gene end by 1 base; junction bases not matched to a gene: 10. From germline, CDR1 is MNHEY and CDR2 SMNVEV (reference sequence). The CDR3 runs 18 residues. CDR3 sequence (DNA): TGTGCCAGCAGTTCCAACCGGGACAGGGGGCTGGGGAACACTGAAGCTTTCTTT. This encodes CASSSNRDRGLGNTEAFF.

The genes are TRBV28 and TRBJ1-5; D uncertain. The germline V gene has CDR1 MDHEN and CDR2 SYDVKM. This CDR3 region has 16 residues. V gave up 3 bases and J gave up 0 bases, with 12 bases separating them. CDR3 nucleotide sequence: TGTGCCAGCAGTTTTTTGGACGGTTATAGCAATCAGCCCCAGCATTTT. Its translation: CASSFLDGYSNQPQHF.

This clone was seen a few times. J is TRBJ1-2 and V is TRBV6-1; 11 nucleotides agree with TRBD1. With 5 bases clipped from V and 7 bases from J, the junction kept 6 bases outside the gene matches. This CDR3 is built from 14 residues. CDR1 and CDR2 (germline): MNHNS, SASEGT. CDR3 residues: CASSLTGTGGGYTF. The DNA of the CDR3 is TGTGCCAGCAGTCTGACCGGGACAGGGGGTGGCTACACCTTC.